These 20 T cell receptor beta chains share one sample of origin, sequenced in a study of T cell responses to AZD1222 COVID-19 vaccine. Only in-frame clones appear in the TCRdb table, and some are missing; sequencing was by immunoSEQ multiplex PCR. In the table there are 150,000 to 180,000 clones, 90% of which are singletons. The specimen was peripheral blood, collected 28 days after the second AZD1222 dose. Receptor source: an adult who received the AZD1222 COVID-19 vaccine.

The rearrangement links TRBV14 to TRBJ2-2; TRBD2 is a possible D gene (6 bases). Trimming stripped 4 bases from V and 5 bases from J, with 11 bases between. Germline V lookup: CDR1 SGHDN, CDR2 FVKESK. The CDR3 has 14 residues. The CDR3 is CASSRELATGELFF. CDR3 in DNA: TGTGCCAGCAGCCGGGAACTAGCTACCGGGGAGCTGTTTTTT.

The chain has TRBV28 and TRBJ1-2, with 7 positions matching TRBD1. The CDR3 extends over 14 amino acids. The germline V gene has CDR1 MDHEN and CDR2 SYDVKM. V lost 3 bases, J lost 4 bases, and 5 bases stayed unmatched. CDR3 sequence (DNA): TGTGCCAGCAGTTTCCGGACAGGCCCCTATGGCTACACCTTC. This encodes CASSFRTGPYGYTF.

V usage is TRBV7-6 and J usage is TRBJ1-3; D is unresolved. Germline CDR1 is SGHVS and CDR2 is FNYEAQ. This CDR3 is built from 15 residues. V was shortened by 2 bases and J by 0 bases, with 8 bases between the two germline ends. The CDR3 sequence: CASSLSAASGNTIYF. CDR3 sequence (DNA): TGTGCCAGCAGCTTATCGGCGGCCTCTGGAAACACCATATATTTT.

The V and J genes are TRBV6-1 and TRBJ1-6; TRBD1 agrees at 9 bases. V lost 3 bases to trimming and J lost 0 bases; unmatched junction nucleotides: 9. This CDR3 region has 19 residues. Per germline, CDR1 MNHNS and CDR2 SASEGT. The CDR3 DNA follows: TGTGCCAGCAGTGATCGGAGGACAGGGGCTAGCTCCTATAATTCACCCCTCCACTTT. It translates to CASSDRRTGASSYNSPLHF.

The CDR3 region is CASSFERGSYEQYF. In nucleotides, the CDR3 is TGTGCCAGCAGTTTCGAGAGAGGGAGCTACGAGCAGTACTTC. The chain recombines TRBV27 with TRBJ2-7; weak D call: TRBD2 (5 bases). The germline CDR1 and CDR2 sequences are MNHEY and SMNVEV (reference sequence). This CDR3 comprises 14 residues. V was cut by 3 bases and J by 3 bases, with 12 bases left in between.

CDR3 coding DNA: TGCGCCAGCTCATCCACGGGACTGCTTTATAATTCACCCCTCCACTTT. It codes for CASSSTGLLYNSPLHF. The rearrangement links TRBV23-1 to TRBJ1-6; D is possibly TRBD1 (5 bases). TRBV23-1 is filed as an ORF, its function uncertain. V was cut by 8 bases and J by 4 bases, with 18 bases left in between. The CDR3 is 16 amino acids.

This chain connects TRBV19 to TRBJ2-2; TRBD1 might be the D (6 bases). The length of the CDR3 is 14 residues. Trimming took 3 bases from V and 5 from J, leaving 10 bases between them. The germline V gene encodes CDR1 LNHDA and CDR2 SQIVND (reference sequence). Here the CDR3 reads CASSIAGVTGELFF. The DNA of the CDR3 is TGTGCCAGTAGTATTGCAGGGGTAACCGGGGAGCTGTTTTTT.

V gene TRBV10-1 combines with J gene TRBJ2-7; the match to TRBD2 covers 7 bases. J was trimmed by 1 base and V by 8 bases; bases with no gene match: 8. The length of the CDR3 is 14 residues. Germline assignment: CDR1 WNHNN and CDR2 SYGVQD (reference sequence). The chain's CDR3 is CASPRSGVSYEQYF. In DNA form, the CDR3 reads TGCGCCAGCCCACGGAGCGGGGTATCCTACGAGCAGTACTTC.

J is TRBJ1-5 and V is TRBV7-2; no definite D call. The germline V gene has CDR1 SGHTA and CDR2 FQGNSA. The CDR3 is 16 residues long. The germline V and J ends were trimmed by 1 base and 2 bases, with 12 bases remaining between them. The CDR3 region is CASSLVAGGGNQPQHF. CDR3 DNA: TGTGCCAGCAGCTTAGTGGCAGGTGGAGGCAATCAGCCCCAGCATTTT.

The chain combines TRBV5-1 with TRBJ1-1; no clear D gene. This CDR3 has 16 residues. CDR1 SGHRS and CDR2 YFSETQ come from the germline V gene. The V end was cut by 4 bases, the J end by 10 bases, with 26 bases between. The CDR3 loop is CASSIEAAVAVSGAFF. DNA of the CDR3: TGCGCCAGCAGCATCGAAGCCGCCGTGGCGGTATCGGGAGCTTTCTTT.

This clone has a handful of counts. The chain's CDR3 is CASSLNGQAGENSPLHF. The CDR3 region has the DNA TGTGCCAGCAGTCTGAATGGACAGGCTGGGGAGAATTCACCCCTCCACTTT. The chain combines TRBV28 with TRBJ1-6, with 7 bases lining up with TRBD1. Germline assignment: CDR1 MDHEN and CDR2 SYDVKM. The CDR3 sequence is 17 residues long. With V trimmed by 5 bases and J by 7 bases, 14 bases remained unmatched.

The genes are TRBV11-3 and TRBJ2-7; D unclear. CDR3 length equals 12 residues. V lost 1 base, J lost 8 bases, and 9 bases lay in between. Germline loops: CDR1 SGHNT, CDR2 YENEEA. For the CDR3, the DNA is TGTGCCAGCAGCTTAGCCCATCCCCAGCAGTACTTC. It specifies CASSLAHPQQYF.

The chain combines TRBV7-9 with TRBJ1-1; tentatively, D is TRBD1 (6 bases). CDR1 is SEHNR, CDR2 FQNEAQ, per germline (reference sequence). V shed 4 bases and J shed 0 bases, with 15 bases lying between them. The CDR3 spans 16 residues. This CDR3 reads CASSSGTSLLNTEAFF. In DNA, the CDR3 is TGTGCCAGCAGCTCAGGGACAAGCCTATTGAACACTGAAGCTTTCTTT.

The chain recombines TRBV12-3 or TRBV12-4 with TRBJ1-2; D may be TRBD1 (5 bases). This CDR3 has 13 amino acids. V was shortened by 6 bases and J by 5 bases, with 13 bases between the two germline ends. The CDR3 DNA reads as TGTGCCAGCAGAGACAGTTGGGGTTATGGCTACACCTTC. Translated: CASRDSWGYGYTF.

The chain recombines TRBV29-1 with TRBJ2-2; TRBD1 aligns across 11 bases. Germline V gives CDR1 SQVTM, CDR2 ANQGSEA. The CDR3 length is 13 residues. The V gene end was trimmed by 7 bases and the J gene end by 7 bases; junction bases not matched to a gene: 5. Here the CDR3 reads CSGVGTGGGELFF. CDR3 nucleotides: TGCAGCGGTGTCGGGACAGGGGGCGGGGAGCTGTTTTTT.

The genes are TRBV6-4 and TRBJ1-5; tentatively, D is TRBD1 (6 bases). The germline V gene encodes CDR1 MRHNA and CDR2 SNTAGT. The V and J ends lost 9 bases and 4 bases respectively, with 10 bases between them. This CDR3 comprises 12 residues. This CDR3 is CARGGRNQPQHF. As DNA, the CDR3 is TGTGCCAGAGGGGGGAGGAATCAGCCCCAGCATTTT.

The chain carries TRBV5-6 and TRBJ1-1, with a possible D match to TRBD1 (5 bases). Trimming stripped 5 bases from V and 5 bases from J, with 16 bases between. Germline V gene sequence: CDR1 SGHDT, CDR2 YYEEEE. The CDR3 is made up of 14 amino acids. The CDR3 here is CASRVWGGWTEAFF. The CDR3, as DNA: TGTGCCAGCAGGGTATGGGGGGGATGGACTGAAGCTTTCTTT.

The J gene is TRBJ1-2, the V gene TRBV6-6; weak D call: TRBD1 (6 bases). The V end lost 0 bases, the J end lost 8 bases, and 13 bases lay between the germline ends. This CDR3 spans 14 amino acids. The V gene's germline CDR1 is MNHNY and CDR2 SVGAGI (reference sequence). This chain's CDR3 is CASSYSKEGVGYTF. CDR3 DNA sequence: TGTGCCAGCAGTTACTCGAAGGAGGGGGTCGGCTACACCTTC.

This sequence joins TRBV28 and TRBJ2-5; a possible D gene is TRBD2 (6 bases). The V gene's germline CDR1 is MDHEN and CDR2 SYDVKM. The CDR3 totals 15 residues. V was cut by 4 bases and J by 5 bases, with 17 bases left in between. The CDR3 coding sequence is TGTGCCAGCAGTTGGCAGGGCCCAGGAGGGGAGACCCAGTACTTC. It yields the protein CASSWQGPGGETQYF. Together with reference TRBV28 and TRBJ2-5, the CDR3 gives the full variable domain: DVKVTQSSRYLVKRTGEKVFLECVQDMDHENMFWYRQDPGLGLRLIYFSYDVKMKEKGDIPEGYSVSREKKERFSLILESASTNQTSMYLCASSWQGPGGETQYFGPGTRLLVL.

The chain has TRBV5-1 and TRBJ1-6, with D possibly TRBD1 on 5 matching bases. This CDR3 is built from 14 residues. The V gene's germline CDR1 is SGHRS and CDR2 YFSETQ. With 0 bases removed from V and 7 bases from J, the gap between germline ends came to 8 bases. The CDR3 region has the DNA TGCGCCAGCAGCTTGGGACAGCAAAATTCACCCCTCCACTTT. It encodes CASSLGQQNSPLHF.